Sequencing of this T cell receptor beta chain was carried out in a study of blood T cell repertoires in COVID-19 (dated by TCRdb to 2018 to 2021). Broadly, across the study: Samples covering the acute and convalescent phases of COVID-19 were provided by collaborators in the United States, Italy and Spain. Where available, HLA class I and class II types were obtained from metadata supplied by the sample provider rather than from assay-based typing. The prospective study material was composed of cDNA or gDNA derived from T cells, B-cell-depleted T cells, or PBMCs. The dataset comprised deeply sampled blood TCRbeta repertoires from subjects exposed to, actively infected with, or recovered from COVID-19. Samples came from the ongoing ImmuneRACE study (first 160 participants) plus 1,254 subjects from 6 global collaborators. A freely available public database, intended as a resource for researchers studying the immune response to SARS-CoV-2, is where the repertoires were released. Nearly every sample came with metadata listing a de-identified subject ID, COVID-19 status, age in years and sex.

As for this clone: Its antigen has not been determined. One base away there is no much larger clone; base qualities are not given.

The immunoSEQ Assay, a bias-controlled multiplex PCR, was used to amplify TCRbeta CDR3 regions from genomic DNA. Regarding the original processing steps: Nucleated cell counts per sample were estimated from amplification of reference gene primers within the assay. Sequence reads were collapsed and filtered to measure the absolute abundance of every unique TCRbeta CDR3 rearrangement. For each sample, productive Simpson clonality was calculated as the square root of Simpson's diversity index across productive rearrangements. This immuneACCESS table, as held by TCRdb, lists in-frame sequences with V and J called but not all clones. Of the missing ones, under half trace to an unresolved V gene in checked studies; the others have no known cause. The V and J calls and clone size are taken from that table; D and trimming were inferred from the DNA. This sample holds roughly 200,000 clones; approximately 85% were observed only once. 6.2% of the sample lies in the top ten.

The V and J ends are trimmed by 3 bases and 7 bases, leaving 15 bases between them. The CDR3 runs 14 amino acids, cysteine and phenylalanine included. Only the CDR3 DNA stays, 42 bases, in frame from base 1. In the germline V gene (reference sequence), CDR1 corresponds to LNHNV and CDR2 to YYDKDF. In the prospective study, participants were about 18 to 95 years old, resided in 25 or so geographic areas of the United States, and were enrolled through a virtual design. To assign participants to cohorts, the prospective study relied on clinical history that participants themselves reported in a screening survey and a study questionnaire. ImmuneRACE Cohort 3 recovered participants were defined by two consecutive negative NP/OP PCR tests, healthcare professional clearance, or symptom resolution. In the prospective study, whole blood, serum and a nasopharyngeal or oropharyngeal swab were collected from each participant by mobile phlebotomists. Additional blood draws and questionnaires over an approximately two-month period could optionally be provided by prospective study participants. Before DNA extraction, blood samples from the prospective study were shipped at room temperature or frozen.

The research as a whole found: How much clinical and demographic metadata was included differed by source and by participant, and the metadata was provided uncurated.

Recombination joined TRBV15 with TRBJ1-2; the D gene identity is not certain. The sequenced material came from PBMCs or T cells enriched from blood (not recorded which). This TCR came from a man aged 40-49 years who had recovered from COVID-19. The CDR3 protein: CATSRRGPAPGYTF. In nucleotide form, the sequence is TGTGCCACCAGCAGGAGAGGGCCAGCGCCTGGCTACACCTTC.